A single sample is the source of the 30 T cell receptor beta chains below, sequenced in a study of T cell changes during pregnancy in multiple sclerosis. Produced via immunoSEQ multiplex PCR; TCRdb's table is partial and in-frame only. In the table there are 25,000 to 35,000 clones, over 85% of which are singletons. The source was CD4+ T cells from peripheral blood mononuclear cells, collected in the second trimester of pregnancy. The receptors were gathered from a female donor in good health, enrolled as a control in a pregnancy study.

This clone was seen just once. The rearrangement uses TRBV10-3 and TRBJ1-1; maybe TRBD1 (6 bases). Deletions cut 10 bases from V and 1 base from J, with 16 bases between. Germline-derived CDR1 and CDR2 are ENHRY and SYGVKD. This CDR3 spans 14 amino acids. The CDR3 DNA reads as TGTGCCACGCTACAGGGATTGGGGAACACTGAAGCTTTCTTT. This codes for CATLQGLGNTEAFF.

V is TRBV6-5 and J is TRBJ1-4; the D gene is possibly TRBD1 (6 bases). With 1 base removed from V and 5 bases from J, the gap between germline ends came to 14 bases. The germline gives CDR1 MNHEY, CDR2 SVGAGI. The CDR3 length is 16 residues. The CDR3 sequence is CASSYFMDSTNEKLFF. CDR3 coding DNA: TGTGCCAGCAGTTACTTTATGGACAGCACCAATGAAAAACTGTTTTTT.

This clone was seen a few times. The chain links TRBV27 to TRBJ2-6, with D hard to call. V gave up 2 bases and J gave up 3 bases, with 11 bases separating them. The CDR3 length is 16 residues. CDR1 and CDR2 from the germline V gene are MNHEY and SMNVEV (reference sequence). The CDR3 loop is CASSLVRLSGANVLTF. The CDR3 coding sequence is TGTGCCAGCAGTTTAGTCAGGCTAAGTGGGGCCAACGTCCTGACTTTC.

A word on this clone: The same CDR3 also results from other DNA sequences found in this sample. The J gene is TRBJ2-7, the V gene TRBV7-9, with 7 bases identical to TRBD1. The germline V gene encodes CDR1 SEHNR and CDR2 FQNEAQ (reference sequence). The junction had 1 base not matched to a gene; V was cut back by 5 bases and J by 0 bases. This CDR3 has 13 amino acids. In DNA form, the CDR3 reads TGTGCCAGCAGCCGGGACAGCTCCTACGAGCAGTACTTC. Protein product: CASSRDSSYEQYF.

The rearrangement uses TRBV29-1 and TRBJ1-1; D is undetermined. Germline V lookup: CDR1 SQVTM, CDR2 ANQGSEA. The CDR3 consists of 14 residues. The V and J ends lost 4 bases and 1 base respectively, with 13 bases between them. CDR3 nucleotides: TGCAGCGTTGTGATGGAGGCCTGGAACACTGAAGCTTTCTTT. Translation: CSVVMEAWNTEAFF.

The J gene is TRBJ1-1, the V gene TRBV5-1; 7 bases line up with TRBD1. Per germline, CDR1 SGHRS and CDR2 YFSETQ. V lost 0 bases, J lost 3 bases, and 2 bases stayed unmatched. The CDR3 totals 14 residues. The CDR3 DNA follows: TGCGCCAGCAGCTTGGACAGGGGAGACACTGAAGCTTTCTTT. It is translated as CASSLDRGDTEAFF.

The genes are TRBV19 and TRBJ2-5; tentative D call: TRBD1 (6 bases). Per the germline V gene, CDR1 is LNHDA and CDR2 is SQIVND (reference sequence). CDR3 size: 14 residues. V was pared by 6 bases and J by 4 bases, with 15 bases between. CDR3 region: CASRETGRRETQYF. Written as DNA, the CDR3 is TGTGCCAGTAGAGAGACAGGCCGGAGAGAGACCCAGTACTTC.

The J gene is TRBJ2-1, the V gene TRBV5-1, with TRBD2 identical over 7 bases. Trimming took 0 bases from V and 4 from J; bases not matched to a gene: 7. CDR1 and CDR2 (germline): SGHRS, YFSETQ. CDR3 size: 16 residues. Written as DNA, the CDR3 is TGCGCCAGCAGCTTGGCCGGCGGGACTAATTACAATGAGCAGTTCTTC. Its protein is CASSLAGGTNYNEQFF.

V gene TRBV19 combines with J gene TRBJ1-2, with D tentatively TRBD1 (6 bases). Germline-derived CDR1 and CDR2 are LNHDA and SQIVND (reference sequence). V was clipped by 6 bases and J by 4 bases, with 12 bases between them. This CDR3 is 13 amino acids long. In nucleotides, the CDR3 is TGTGCCAGTAGCCGGACAGCCCGCTATGGCTACACCTTC. Translating it yields CASSRTARYGYTF.

The chain joins TRBV6-6 to TRBJ1-5, with a weak D call TRBD1 (5 bases). The CDR3 sequence is 14 residues long. Germline CDR1 MNHNY, CDR2 SVGAGI (reference sequence). V was shortened by 6 bases and J by 4 bases, with 13 bases between the two germline ends. CDR3 DNA: TGTGCCAGCAGGGCGGGGGTTGGTAATCAGCCCCAGCATTTT. Protein product: CASRAGVGNQPQHF.

The chain combines TRBV6-5 with TRBJ2-7, with 8 bases aligning to TRBD2. The V gene's germline CDR1 is MNHEY and CDR2 SVGAGI. Germline trimming cut 5 bases from V and 4 bases from J; bases unmatched to any gene: 7. CDR3 length equals 14 residues. CDR3 nucleotides: TGTGCCAGCAGTGACCCGGGGGGGAGGTACGAGCAGTACTTC. Residues: CASSDPGGRYEQYF.

This clone showed up just a few times. The chain employs TRBV4-3 and TRBJ2-7, with 9 nucleotides matching TRBD1. The junction had 1 base not matched to a gene; V was cut back by 1 base and J by 3 bases. Per germline, CDR1 LGHNA and CDR2 YSLEER. The CDR3 consists of 14 residues. The CDR3 is CASSQGDRDYEQYF. CDR3 in DNA: TGCGCCAGCAGCCAAGGGGACAGGGACTACGAGCAGTACTTC.

The chain recombines TRBV5-4 with TRBJ1-1; D is undetermined. V lost 0 bases and J 0 bases, leaving 9 bases between the germline ends. Germline assignment: CDR1 SGHNT and CDR2 YYREEE (reference sequence). The CDR3 length is 15 residues. CDR3 region: CASSLGFGLNTEAFF. DNA for the CDR3: TGTGCCAGCAGCTTGGGGTTCGGGTTGAACACTGAAGCTTTCTTT.

The chain recombines TRBV10-3 with TRBJ2-1; 7 nucleotides match TRBD1. The CDR3 spans 13 residues. Looked up from germline, CDR1 is ENHRY and CDR2 is SYGVKD. Unmatched junction bases numbered 3, after V lost 8 bases and J lost 2 bases. This CDR3 reads CAIEGAPYNEQFF. CDR3 nucleotides: TGTGCCATCGAGGGGGCCCCCTACAATGAGCAGTTCTTC.

This chain connects TRBV12-5 to TRBJ2-7; perhaps TRBD1 as D (5 bases). The CDR3 runs to 17 residues. From germline, CDR1 is LGHNT and CDR2 FRNRAP. Trimming took 1 base from V and 4 from J, leaving 20 bases between them. Here the CDR3 DNA reads TGTGCTAGTGGTTTGGCCATGACAGCCGAAGGGGTGTACGAGCAGTACTTC. Translation: CASGLAMTAEGVYEQYF.

The chain carries TRBV5-1 and TRBJ2-7, with D tentatively TRBD2 (5 bases). The CDR3 totals 15 residues. CDR1 and CDR2 (germline): SGHRS, YFSETQ. Trimming removed 4 bases from V and 5 bases from J, with 19 bases in between. CDR3 DNA: TGCGCCAGCAGCCCAACTAGGGATTGGCACCACGAGCAGTACTTC. It specifies CASSPTRDWHHEQYF.

The rearrangement joins TRBV29-1 to TRBJ1-4; D perhaps matches TRBD1 (5 bases). Germline V gene sequence: CDR1 SQVTM, CDR2 ANQGSEA. CDR3 length equals 15 residues. V was shortened by 3 bases and J by 8 bases, with 19 bases between the two germline ends. The CDR3 bases are TGCAGCGTTGACGGAGAAGGAAAGGGGAGGGAAAAACTGTTTTTT. Translated, it gives CSVDGEGKGREKLFF.

The chain joins TRBV10-1 to TRBJ2-1; 10 positions match TRBD1. The germline CDR1 and CDR2 sequences are WNHNN and SYGVQD (reference sequence). V lost 2 bases, J lost 6 bases, and 4 bases stayed unmatched. This CDR3 spans 15 amino acids. The CDR3 nucleotides are TGCGCCAGCAGTGAGGGGACAGGGGTCTTCAATGAGCAGTTCTTC. Protein: CASSEGTGVFNEQFF.

The rearrangement joins TRBV25-1 to TRBJ1-2; 10 nucleotides align to TRBD1. The ends lost 5 bases at V and 2 bases at J; junction bases unmatched: 8. From germline, CDR1 is MGHDK and CDR2 SYGVNS. The CDR3 runs to 16 residues. The CDR3 DNA sequence: TGTGCCAGCAGTCCTGGGGCGGGACAGGGGAACTATGGCTACACCTTC. It codes for CASSPGAGQGNYGYTF.

This clone has only one observation. The chain recombines TRBV15 with TRBJ2-7; 7 bases are a match to TRBD1. The CDR3 is made up of 13 amino acids. Germline trimming cut 3 bases from V and 2 bases from J; bases unmatched to any gene: 1. CDR1 and CDR2 (germline): LNHNV, YYDKDF (reference sequence). The CDR3: CATSSQGAYEQYF. CDR3 nucleotides: TGTGCCACCAGCAGTCAGGGGGCCTACGAGCAGTACTTC.

V is TRBV6-6 and J is TRBJ2-7; perhaps TRBD2 as D (5 bases). The length of the CDR3 is 16 residues. V was shortened by 6 bases and J by 5 bases, with 23 bases between the two germline ends. Germline values: CDR1 MNHNY, CDR2 SVGAGI (reference sequence). Written as DNA, the CDR3 is TGTGCCAGCAGCCCAACCGTTAGCGCCTCCGGCAACGAGCAGTACTTC. Residues: CASSPTVSASGNEQYF.

The chain joins TRBV19 to TRBJ2-2, with a weak D call TRBD2 (5 bases). The V and J ends lost 2 bases and 7 bases respectively, with 11 bases between them. There are 14 residues in the CDR3. The germline CDR1 and CDR2 sequences are LNHDA and SQIVND (reference sequence). The CDR3 sequence is CASSITGLDGELFF. For the CDR3, the DNA is TGTGCCAGTAGTATAACGGGGTTGGACGGGGAGCTGTTTTTT.

This chain uses TRBV19 with TRBJ2-7; 15 bases line up with TRBD2. The tail of the sequence fits TRBJ2-5 better, so the J call may be wrong. Germline-derived CDR1 and CDR2 are LNHDA and SQIVND (reference sequence). CDR3 length: 16 residues. The CDR3 nucleotides read TGTGCCAGTAGTACTGGACTAGCGGGAGGGAAAGAGACCCAGTACTTC. This gives the protein CASSTGLAGGKETQYF.

This rearrangement joins TRBV29-1 to TRBJ1-2; possibly TRBD1 for D (6 bases). The germline V and J ends were trimmed by 5 bases and 0 bases, with 10 bases remaining between them. The CDR3 covers 13 residues. Germline V lookup: CDR1 SQVTM, CDR2 ANQGSEA. This CDR3 is CSVSQGTNYGYTF. The CDR3 DNA follows: TGCAGCGTTTCACAGGGAACTAACTATGGCTACACCTTC.

This clone was seen a few times. The V and J genes are TRBV30 and TRBJ1-1, with D possibly matching TRBD1 (6 bases). Trimming took 5 bases from V and 3 from J, leaving 13 bases between them. Germline CDR1 GTSNPN, CDR2 SVGIG (reference sequence). This CDR3 comprises 13 residues. The CDR3 sequence: CAWGQGPDTEAFF. DNA for the CDR3: TGTGCCTGGGGGCAGGGGCCGGACACTGAAGCTTTCTTT.

The chain carries TRBV11-1 and TRBJ1-1; no definite D call. Trimming removed 4 bases from V and 10 bases from J, with 10 bases in between. CDR1 is SGHAT, CDR2 FQDESV, per germline (reference sequence). The CDR3 contains 11 residues. CDR3 protein: CASSSGERAFF. The CDR3 DNA reads TGTGCCAGCAGCTCGGGAGAGAGAGCTTTCTTT. The whole variable domain, filled in from reference TRBV11-1 and TRBJ1-1, reads EAEVAQSPRYKITEKSQAVAFWCDPISGHATLYWYRQILGQGPELLVQFQDESVVDDSQLPKDRFSAERLKGVDSTLKIQPAELGDSAMYLCASSSGERAFFGQGTRLTVV.

The V and J genes are TRBV27 and TRBJ2-1, with D possibly being TRBD2 (7 bases). Between the trimmed V and J ends, which lost 4 bases and 9 bases, there was a span of 13 bases. CDR1 and CDR2 (germline): MNHEY, SMNVEV (reference sequence). The CDR3 totals 13 residues. CDR3 sequence reads: CASSSWGGGEQFF. The CDR3 DNA is TGTGCCAGCAGTTCGTGGGGGGGCGGTGAGCAGTTCTTC.

The genes are TRBV12-5 and TRBJ1-2; the match to TRBD1 covers 7 bases. The V and J ends lost 6 bases and 7 bases, in that order; junction bases with no gene match: 2. The CDR3 is 11 residues long. Germline V CDR1 and CDR2: LGHNT, FRNRAP. Written as DNA, the CDR3 is TGTGCTAGTGGCGAGGGGGCTGGCTACACCTTC. Its protein product is CASGEGAGYTF. The full variable domain, rest sourced from reference TRBV12-5 and TRBJ1-2, is DARVTQTPRHKVTEMGQEVTMRCQPILGHNTVFWYRQTMMQGLELLAYFRNRAPLDDSGMPKDRFSAEMPDATLATLKIQPSEPRDSAVYFCASGEGAGYTFGSGTRLTVV.

The chain carries TRBV27 and TRBJ2-7; 7 bases agree with TRBD1. Germline values: CDR1 MNHEY, CDR2 SMNVEV (reference sequence). The CDR3 loop spans 11 amino acids. With 7 bases clipped from V and 9 bases from J, the junction kept 6 bases outside the gene matches. CDR3 protein: CASIYGDRQYF. CDR3 in DNA: TGTGCCAGCATCTACGGGGACAGGCAGTACTTC.

The V call is TRBV19, the J call TRBJ2-1, with D possibly TRBD2 on 7 matching bases. The germline V and J ends were trimmed by 4 bases and 9 bases, with 16 bases remaining between them. The V gene's germline CDR1 is LNHDA and CDR2 SQIVND (reference sequence). This CDR3 is 14 amino acids long. The DNA for the CDR3 is TGTGCCAGTAGTAGCGGGGGCAAAGGTGGTGAGCAGTTCTTC. Translating gives CASSSGGKGGEQFF.